This T cell receptor (beta chain) derives from a study of blood T cell repertoires in COVID-19. Overall study context: Whether acute or convalescent, the COVID-19 samples came from the United States, Italy and Spain. Nucleic acid was either cDNA or gDNA, and it came from T cells, B-cell-depleted T cells, or PBMCs.

Libraries were prepared by immunoSEQ multiplex PCR; TCRdb keeps only in-frame clonotypes and omits some of them. The table shows about 480,000 clones, with more than 85% occurring only once. Cohorts were based on clinical histories the participants reported. Symptom resolution, clearance, or two negative PCRs marked donors in Cohort 3 as recovered. Germline V CDR1 and CDR2: PRHDT, FYEKMQ (reference sequence). V lost 5 bases, J lost 5 bases, and 15 bases lay in between. This CDR3 is built from 14 residues. The sequence came from a woman aged 60-75 years who had recovered from COVID-19. Specimen: PBMCs or T cells enriched from blood (not recorded which). V usage is TRBV13 and J usage is TRBJ1-2; weak D call: TRBD1 (6 bases). The CDR3 DNA reads TGTGCCAGCAGCACCCGACAGGAGAGATATGGCTACACCTTC. Its protein is CASSTRQERYGYTF.